The entry that follows covers one T cell receptor (beta chain) sequence. The record originates from a study of blood T cell repertoires in COVID-19. Overall study: The analysed material was cDNA or gDNA that came from T cells, B-cell-depleted T cells, or PBMCs.

Sequencing used immunoSEQ multiplex PCR; TCRdb keeps in-frame clones, though not all of them. The sample includes some 31,000 clones, around 90% of them seen just once. V was pared by 6 bases and J by 0 bases, with 8 bases between. This CDR3 has 14 amino acids. Per the germline V gene, CDR1 is ENHRY and CDR2 is SYGVKD. The sequence was collected from a human donor with active COVID-19. The donor label of this sample is uncertain. The chain couples TRBV10-3 to TRBJ2-2, with D perhaps matching TRBD2 (6 bases). Sequenced sample: peripheral blood. The CDR3 nucleotides read TGTGCCATCAGGGGGGGAGCGAACACCGGGGAGCTGTTTTTT. Protein product: CAIRGGANTGELFF.